This T cell receptor (beta chain) derives from a study of cytomegalovirus exposure and HLA in healthy donors. Background on the study: A subsequent analysis reported that the roughly 120 validation repertoires were produced on the same platform that had also been used for the 500 to 700 first-cohort repertoires. The study's findings and limits: In vitro experiments confirmed that three CMV-associated chains were specific for CMV antigens. The study flagged 150 to 200 TCR beta chains as cytomegalovirus-associated.

Clones were read by immunoSEQ multiplex PCR, and TCRdb kept only the in-frame ones, dropping some. The data show a few hundred thousand clones, just over 85% seen once. With regard to this clone: Its antigen is currently unknown.

The donors were part of the roughly 130-subject validation cohort, which stood apart from the approximately 630-subject first cohort. With 11 bases clipped from V and 2 bases from J, the junction kept 3 bases outside the gene matches. The CDR3 has 13 amino acids. In germline, CDR1 is SNHLY, CDR2 FYNNEI. The genes are TRBV2 and TRBJ1-4, with 9 bases lining up with TRBD1. The receptor comes from a woman between 18 and 30 years old in good health and CMV-seronegative. Sequencing used PBMCs. DNA of the CDR3: TGTGCCGGACAGGGGTTTACTAATGAAAAACTGTTTTTT. As protein: CAGQGFTNEKLFF. Full variable domain (remainder filled in from reference TRBV2 and TRBJ1-4): EPEVTQTPSHQVTQMGQEVILRCVPISNHLYFYWYRQILGQKVEFLVSFYNNEISEKSEIFDDQFSVERPDGSNFTLKIRSTKLEDSAMYFCAGQGFTNEKLFFGSGTQLSVL.